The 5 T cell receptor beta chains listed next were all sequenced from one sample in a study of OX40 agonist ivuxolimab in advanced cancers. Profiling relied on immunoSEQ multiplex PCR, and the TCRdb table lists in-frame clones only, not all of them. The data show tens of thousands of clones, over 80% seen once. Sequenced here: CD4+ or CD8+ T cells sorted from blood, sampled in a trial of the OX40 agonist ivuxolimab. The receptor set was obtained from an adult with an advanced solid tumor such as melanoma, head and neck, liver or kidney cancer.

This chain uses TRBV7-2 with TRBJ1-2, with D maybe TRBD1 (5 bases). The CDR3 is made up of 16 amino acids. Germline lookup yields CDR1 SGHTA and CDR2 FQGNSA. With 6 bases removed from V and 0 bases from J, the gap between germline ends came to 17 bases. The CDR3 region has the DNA TGTGCCAGCAGTCCTGTTTCGGGGGTAACTAACTATGGCTACACCTTC. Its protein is CASSPVSGVTNYGYTF.

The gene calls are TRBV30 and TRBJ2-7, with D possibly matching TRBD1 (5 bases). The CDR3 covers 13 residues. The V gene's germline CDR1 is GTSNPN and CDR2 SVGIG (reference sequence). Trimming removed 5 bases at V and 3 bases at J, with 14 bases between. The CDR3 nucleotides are TGTGCCTGGTGCGACAGACGCTTCTACGAGCAGTACTTC. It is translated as CAWCDRRFYEQYF.

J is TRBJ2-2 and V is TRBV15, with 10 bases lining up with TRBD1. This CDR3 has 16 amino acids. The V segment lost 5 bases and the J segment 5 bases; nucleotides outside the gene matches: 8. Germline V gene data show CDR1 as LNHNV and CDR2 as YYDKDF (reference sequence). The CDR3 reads CATSGGGQGRTGELFF. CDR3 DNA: TGTGCCACCAGCGGGGGGGGACAGGGGAGGACCGGGGAGCTGTTTTTT.

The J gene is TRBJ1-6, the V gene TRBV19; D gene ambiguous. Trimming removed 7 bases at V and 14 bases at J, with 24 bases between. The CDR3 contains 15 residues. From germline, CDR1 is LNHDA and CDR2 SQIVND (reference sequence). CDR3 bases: TGTGCCAGTACCTTCGTTGGTCGGCATCGGGGAGCCCTCCACTTT. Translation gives CASTFVGRHRGALHF.

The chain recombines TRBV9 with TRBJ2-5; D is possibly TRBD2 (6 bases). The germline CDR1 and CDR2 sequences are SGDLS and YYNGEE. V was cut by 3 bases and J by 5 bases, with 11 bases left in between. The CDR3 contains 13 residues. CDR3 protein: CASSAEGRETQYF. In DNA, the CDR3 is TGTGCCAGCAGCGCTGAGGGGAGGGAGACCCAGTACTTC.